The 26 T cell receptor beta chains below all came from one sample that was sequenced in a study of cytomegalovirus exposure and HLA in healthy donors. The primer mix had 60 Vbeta and 13 Jbeta primers. TCRdb keeps only in-frame clones here, not all; method: immunoSEQ multiplex PCR. This table has about 270,000 clones, 70% to 90% appearing once. The sequenced sample was PBMCs. The receptors come from a middle-aged man in good health and CMV-seropositive.

This clone has just one count. This chain connects TRBV27 to TRBJ2-1; TRBD1 aligns across 7 bases. Germline assignment: CDR1 MNHEY and CDR2 SMNVEV (reference sequence). The V and J ends lost 2 bases and 6 bases, in that order; junction bases with no gene match: 4. The CDR3 spans 14 residues. The CDR3 protein is CASSLRAGGNEQFF. The CDR3, as DNA: TGTGCCAGCAGTTTACGGGCAGGGGGCAATGAGCAGTTCTTC.

The rearrangement links TRBV19 to TRBJ1-2; weak D call: TRBD1 (5 bases). Germline assignment: CDR1 LNHDA and CDR2 SQIVND (reference sequence). This CDR3 has 13 residues. The V gene lost 3 bases and the J gene lost 7 bases, with 12 bases spanning the gap. The CDR3 DNA sequence: TGTGCCAGTAGTATGGAAGGGACTGGTGGCTACACCTTC. The encoded protein is CASSMEGTGGYTF.

J is TRBJ1-1 and V is TRBV28, with 7 bases lining up with TRBD1. This CDR3 is 16 amino acids long. The V gene end was trimmed by 5 bases and the J gene end by 5 bases; junction bases not matched to a gene: 14. Germline assignment: CDR1 MDHEN and CDR2 SYDVKM. The CDR3 spells CASSPTPSTGRTEAFF. CDR3 DNA sequence: TGTGCCAGCAGTCCGACCCCCTCGACAGGGAGGACTGAAGCTTTCTTT.

The V and J genes are TRBV2 and TRBJ1-6; 7 nucleotides align to TRBD1. V lost 8 bases, J lost 5 bases, and 9 bases stayed unmatched. Germline CDR1 and CDR2: SNHLY and FYNNEI. The CDR3 sequence is 15 residues long. CDR3 residues: CASARRGTDNSPLHF. CDR3 sequence (DNA): TGTGCCAGCGCCCGAAGGGGGACAGATAATTCACCCCTCCACTTT.

The count of this clone is one. Other DNA sequences within the sample encode an identical CDR3. This chain joins TRBV19 and TRBJ2-7; 11 nucleotides match TRBD1. The ends lost 8 bases at V and 3 bases at J; junction bases unmatched: 6. Per germline, CDR1 LNHDA and CDR2 SQIVND (reference sequence). This CDR3 contains 14 residues. For the CDR3, the DNA is TGTGCCAGTTCCCCCGGGACAGGGGGCTACGAGCAGTACTTC. As protein: CASSPGTGGYEQYF.

The rearrangement links TRBV5-7 to TRBJ2-7; D is ambiguous. TRBV5-7 is flagged as an ORF with uncertain function. V gave up 6 bases and J gave up 0 bases, with 16 bases separating them. CDR3 length: 15 residues. CDR3 bases: TGTGCCAGCACCTATAAAAAACGGAGCTCCTACGAGCAGTACTTC. Amino acids: CASTYKKRSSYEQYF.

This clone showed up just a few times. The chain combines TRBV5-4 with TRBJ1-1; possibly TRBD1 for D (6 bases). Trimming cost V 4 bases and J 4 bases, with 20 bases left between them. From germline, CDR1 is SGHNT and CDR2 YYREEE (reference sequence). This CDR3 has 16 residues. CDR3 region: CASSIPQGPRGTEAFF. The CDR3 nucleotides read TGTGCCAGCAGCATACCACAGGGCCCCAGGGGCACTGAAGCTTTCTTT.

This clone appeared a few times. The rearrangement links TRBV5-4 to TRBJ2-7; 9 nucleotides match TRBD1. The CDR3 length is 14 residues. After removal of 3 bases from V and 2 bases from J, the junction contained 3 bases not matched to a gene. From germline, CDR1 is SGHNT and CDR2 YYREEE (reference sequence). The CDR3 protein is CASSWDRATYEQYF. CDR3 DNA sequence: TGTGCCAGCAGCTGGGACAGGGCCACCTACGAGCAGTACTTC.

This clone was observed once. The chain employs TRBV4-1 and TRBJ2-1; TRBD2 matches at 9 bases. Germline assignment: CDR1 MGHRA and CDR2 YSYEKL. V shed 4 bases and J 6 bases; nucleotides not matched to a gene: 7. The CDR3 has 15 amino acids. CDR3 residues: CASSPIAGEINEQFF. The CDR3 nucleotides read TGCGCCAGCAGCCCCATAGCGGGAGAAATCAATGAGCAGTTCTTC.

The CDR3 coding sequence is TGCGCCAGCAGCCAAGATTCGCAGGTCCTCAGCACAGATACGCAGTATTTT. Translating gives CASSQDSQVLSTDTQYF. The chain is built from TRBV4-3 and TRBJ2-3; D gene unclear. V shed 0 bases and J shed 0 bases, with 13 bases lying between them. Germline V CDR1 and CDR2: LGHNA, YSLEER. The CDR3 consists of 17 residues.

V usage is TRBV28 and J usage is TRBJ2-1, with D uncertain. V lost 1 base and J lost 10, with 8 bases in between. Per germline, CDR1 MDHEN and CDR2 SYDVKM. The CDR3 is 12 amino acids. CDR3 sequence reads: CASSLSRVEQFF. The CDR3 DNA sequence: TGTGCCAGCAGTTTATCTCGGGTCGAGCAGTTCTTC.

The chain joins TRBV7-8 to TRBJ1-4; D unclear. The CDR3 contains 15 residues. CDR1 and CDR2 from the germline V gene are SGHVS and FQNEAQ. Trimming left V 7 bases short and J 1 base short, with 13 bases between. CDR3 nucleotides: TGTGCCAGCACCCCCTCCCGGGTAACTAATGAAAAACTGTTTTTT. As protein: CASTPSRVTNEKLFF.

The chain has TRBV7-9 and TRBJ2-7; 11 bases fit TRBD2. Germline CDR1 is SEHNR and CDR2 is FQNEAQ (reference sequence). The junction had 6 bases not matched to a gene; V was cut back by 5 bases and J by 0 bases. The CDR3 has 16 amino acids. The CDR3 region has the DNA TGTGCCAGCAGCACGAGACTAGCGGGGTCCTCCTACGAGCAGTACTTC. This sequence encodes CASSTRLAGSSYEQYF.

This rearrangement joins TRBV6-6 to TRBJ2-7, with TRBD1 matching 10 bases. The CDR3 is 14 residues long. Looked up from germline, CDR1 is MNHNY and CDR2 is SVGAGI (reference sequence). Unmatched junction bases numbered 5, after V lost 6 bases and J lost 3 bases. The CDR3 sequence: CASSRQGAVYEQYF. The CDR3, as DNA: TGTGCCAGCAGCCGACAGGGGGCGGTCTACGAGCAGTACTTC.

The CDR3 reads CASSLSGQGATNEKLFF. For the CDR3, the DNA is TGCGCCAGCAGCCTATCCGGACAGGGGGCGACTAATGAAAAACTGTTTTTT. This chain connects TRBV4-1 to TRBJ1-4; 11 bases match TRBD1. Germline V gene sequence: CDR1 MGHRA, CDR2 YSYEKL. After removal of 4 bases from V and 2 bases from J, the junction contained 6 bases not matched to a gene. The length of the CDR3 is 17 residues.

The J gene is TRBJ1-5, the V gene TRBV4-1; 8 bases map to TRBD1. Trimming took 3 bases from V and 6 from J; bases not matched to a gene: 7. The germline gives CDR1 MGHRA, CDR2 YSYEKL. The CDR3 extends over 15 amino acids. The CDR3 nucleotides read TGCGCCAGCAGCCACCTCGGACAGGGCGGTCAGCCCCAGCATTTT. Translated, it gives CASSHLGQGGQPQHF.

The chain is built from TRBV28 and TRBJ2-6; 7 nucleotides match TRBD1. The CDR3 extends over 17 amino acids. Germline CDR1 is MDHEN and CDR2 is SYDVKM. V trimming: 3 bases; J trimming: 4 bases; junction bases outside the gene matches: 9. CDR3 nucleotides: TGTGCCAGCAGTTTCCGGGCAGGGGGTCCCGGGGCCAACGTCCTGACTTTC. Encoded protein: CASSFRAGGPGANVLTF.

The chain combines TRBV5-5 with TRBJ2-5, with 10 bases matching TRBD2. Germline trimming cut 5 bases from V and 1 base from J; bases unmatched to any gene: 2. In germline, CDR1 is SGHKS, CDR2 YYEKEE (reference sequence). The CDR3 loop spans 14 amino acids. CDR3 in amino acids: CASSTSGVQETQYF. The DNA for the CDR3 is TGTGCCAGCAGTACTAGCGGGGTCCAAGAGACCCAGTACTTC. Full variable domain (rest looked up from reference TRBV5-5 and TRBJ2-5): DAGVTQSPTHLIKTRGQQVTLRCSPISGHKSVSWYQQVLGQGPQFIFQYYEKEERGRGNFPDRFSARQFPNYSSELNVNALLLGDSALYLCASSTSGVQETQYFGPGTRLLVL.

The chain uses TRBV28 and TRBJ2-2; 8 bases fit TRBD1. Trimming at V came to 3 bases and at J to 1 base, leaving 4 bases not matched to a gene. In germline, CDR1 is MDHEN, CDR2 SYDVKM. This CDR3 is built from 16 residues. The CDR3 DNA is TGTGCCAGCAGTTTCGGCGGACAGGGGAACACCGGGGAGCTGTTTTTT. Protein product: CASSFGGQGNTGELFF.

J is TRBJ2-7 and V is TRBV7-6, with 7 bases matching TRBD1. The CDR3 runs 13 residues. V lost 4 bases to trimming and J lost 2 bases; unmatched junction nucleotides: 2. Germline V gene data show CDR1 as SGHVS and CDR2 as FNYEAQ. The CDR3 DNA reads TGTGCCAGCAGCTCGGACAGGACCTACGAGCAGTACTTC. It codes for CASSSDRTYEQYF.

The chain recombines TRBV28 with TRBJ2-1; a possible D gene is TRBD1 (8 bases). Looked up from germline, CDR1 is MDHEN and CDR2 is SYDVKM. The V gene lost 7 bases and the J gene lost 3 bases, with 19 bases spanning the gap. The CDR3 length is 16 residues. CDR3 sequence: CASNPSGTGNYNEQFF. DNA of the CDR3: TGTGCCAGCAACCCCAGCGGGACAGGCAACTACAATGAGCAGTTCTTC.

The J gene is TRBJ2-7, the V gene TRBV27; no definite D call. The CDR3 has 16 residues. Trimming took off 2 bases at V and 0 bases at J, with 14 bases between the two ends. CDR1 is MNHEY and CDR2 is SMNVEV in the germline V gene (reference sequence). The CDR3, as DNA: TGTGCCAGCAGTTTAGCACATTCGACAATCTCCTACGAGCAGTACTTC. It encodes CASSLAHSTISYEQYF.

The rearrangement links TRBV15 to TRBJ2-1, with TRBD1 as a possible D gene (6 bases). Trimming took off 3 bases at V and 9 bases at J, with 15 bases between the two ends. The length of the CDR3 is 14 residues. Germline V gene sequence: CDR1 LNHNV, CDR2 YYDKDF (reference sequence). In DNA form, the CDR3 reads TGTGCCACCAGCAGCCGACAGGTTGAAACTGAGCAGTTCTTC. Amino acids: CATSSRQVETEQFF.

This clone has only one observation. The rearrangement uses TRBV30 and TRBJ2-7; 8 bases agree with TRBD2. V gave up 0 bases and J gave up 6 bases; unmatched junction bases: 4. CDR3 size: 13 residues. CDR1 and CDR2 (germline): GTSNPN, SVGIG (reference sequence). The CDR3 loop reads CAWSVQRESEQYF. CDR3 DNA sequence: TGTGCCTGGAGTGTACAGCGGGAGTCCGAGCAGTACTTC.

CDR3 sequence reads: CASSEARVGDEKLFF. Here the CDR3 DNA reads TGTGCCAGCAGTGAAGCGCGGGTGGGCGATGAAAAACTGTTTTTT. V usage is TRBV2 and J usage is TRBJ1-4; no firm D call. CDR1 is SNHLY, CDR2 FYNNEI, per germline. With 0 bases removed from V and 6 bases from J, the gap between germline ends came to 11 bases. This CDR3 has 15 residues. The full variable domain, in which reference TRBV2 and TRBJ1-4 provide the parts outside the CDR3, is EPEVTQTPSHQVTQMGQEVILRCVPISNHLYFYWYRQILGQKVEFLVSFYNNEISEKSEIFDDQFSVERPDGSNFTLKIRSTKLEDSAMYFCASSEARVGDEKLFFGSGTQLSVL.

V gene TRBV5-6 combines with J gene TRBJ1-2; D remains ambiguous. Germline loops: CDR1 SGHDT, CDR2 YYEEEE. This CDR3 has 14 residues. Trimming took off 0 bases at V and 0 bases at J, with 6 bases between the two ends. The CDR3: CASSLVRANYGYTF. The CDR3 DNA is TGTGCCAGCAGCTTGGTACGAGCTAACTATGGCTACACCTTC.